These 19 T cell receptor beta chains were all obtained from the same sample, sequenced in a study of CD8 T cells in ankylosing spondylitis. One entry per CDR3 protein results from TCRdb running MiXCR on the 5' RACE reads. The sample holds 100,000 to 150,000 distinct CDR3 sequences, about 7% seen once. Sequencing used blood, either unsorted or a sorted T cell fraction (not recorded which). These receptors were collected from a male donor with ankylosing spondylitis or in good health (not recorded which).

V usage is TRBV20-1 and J usage is TRBJ2-1, with TRBD2 as a possible D gene (6 bases). Germline V lookup: CDR1 DFQATT, CDR2 SNEGSKA (reference sequence). Trimming pared 1 base from V and 6 bases from J, leaving 19 bases between. The CDR3 consists of 16 residues. CDR3 DNA sequence: TGCAGTGCTAGAGTTTTGGGGGAGGAAGGGTTCAATGAGCAGTTCTTC. As protein: CSARVLGEEGFNEQFF.

There are many counts of this clonotype. This chain links TRBV5-1 with TRBJ2-5; 11 positions agree with TRBD2. The CDR3 spans 16 residues. Germline trimming cut 1 base from V and 2 bases from J; bases unmatched to any gene: 4. The germline CDR1 and CDR2 sequences are SGHRS and YFSETQ. In DNA form, the CDR3 reads TGCGCCAGCAGCTTGCTAGCGGGGGGCTTTCAAGAGACCCAGTACTTC. This encodes CASSLLAGGFQETQYF.

This clonotype was found many times. V gene TRBV29-1 combines with J gene TRBJ1-2, with a tentative D call TRBD1 (6 bases). Germline lookup yields CDR1 SQVTM and CDR2 ANQGSEA. Trimming stripped 4 bases from V and 3 bases from J, with 12 bases between. This CDR3 is 13 amino acids long. CDR3 residues: CSVGRGAHYGYTF. In nucleotides, the CDR3 is TGCAGCGTTGGTAGGGGGGCCCACTATGGCTACACCTTC.

This clonotype was recorded at least ten times. The V gene is TRBV6-2 or TRBV6-3, the J gene TRBJ1-1, with a possible D match to TRBD1 (5 bases). The CDR3 contains 15 residues. CDR1 and CDR2 from the germline V gene are MNHEY and SVGEGT. V lost 6 bases and J lost 1, with 15 bases in between. CDR3: CASREGTNKNTEAFF. DNA for the CDR3: TGTGCCAGCAGAGAGGGGACTAACAAGAACACTGAAGCTTTCTTT.

This clonotype was recorded at least ten times. The rearrangement links TRBV18 to TRBJ1-1, with D perhaps TRBD1 (6 bases). The CDR3 spans 12 residues. In germline, CDR1 is KGHSH, CDR2 LQKENI. V was cut by 8 bases and J by 1 base, with 8 bases left in between. CDR3 sequence: CASATGNTEAFF. As DNA, the CDR3 is TGTGCCAGCGCGACAGGGAACACTGAAGCTTTCTTT.

This clonotype was seen many times. The gene calls are TRBV10-3 and TRBJ2-2; no clear D. This CDR3 region has 13 residues. Trimming shortened V by 7 bases and J by 5 bases, and 11 bases separated the two germline ends. Germline CDR1 ENHRY, CDR2 SYGVKD. The CDR3 here is CAITSPPTGELFF. CDR3 sequence (DNA): TGTGCCATCACCAGCCCTCCGACCGGGGAGCTGTTTTTT.

This clonotype was counted ten times or more. The rearrangement links TRBV9 to TRBJ2-3; the D gene could be TRBD1 or TRBD2 (5 bases each). This CDR3 is built from 16 residues. Germline loops: CDR1 SGDLS, CDR2 YYNGEE. Deletions cut 3 bases from V and 0 bases from J, with 14 bases between. The CDR3 loop reads CASSDLRDRSTDTQYF. The CDR3 DNA follows: TGTGCCAGCAGCGACCTCCGGGACCGAAGCACAGATACGCAGTATTTT.

The CDR3 DNA reads as TGTGCCAGCAGTTACGGGACACAGGCCACCTATGGCTACACCTTC. It codes for CASSYGTQATYGYTF. The chain combines TRBV6-5 with TRBJ1-2, with a possible D match to TRBD1 (6 bases). The CDR3 consists of 15 residues. The V and J ends lost 2 bases and 4 bases respectively, with 14 bases between them. In germline, CDR1 is MNHEY, CDR2 SVGAGI.

CDR3 nucleotide sequence: TGTGCCAGCAGCTTGGAAAAAGGGAGTATGAACACTGAAGCTTTCTTT. It specifies CASSLEKGSMNTEAFF. The V call is TRBV5-7, the J call TRBJ1-1; D not certain. TRBV5-7 is sorted into the ORF group, with uncertain function. With 0 bases removed from V and 0 bases from J, the gap between germline ends came to 12 bases. The CDR3 extends over 16 amino acids.

In its sample, this clonotype was seen a few times. The CDR3 sequence: CASIKSIGKFQPQHF. CDR3 sequence (DNA): TGTGCCAGTATTAAATCTATAGGGAAGTTTCAGCCCCAGCATTTT. The gene calls are TRBV19 and TRBJ1-5; D is uncertain. V dropped 7 bases and J dropped 6 bases, with 19 bases sitting between them. The CDR3 is 15 amino acids. From germline, CDR1 is LNHDA and CDR2 SQIVND (reference sequence).

This clonotype was detected many times. The genes are TRBV27 and TRBJ2-7, with D perhaps assigned TRBD1 or TRBD2 (6 bases each). The CDR3 loop spans 14 amino acids. V gave up 3 bases and J gave up 3 bases, with 12 bases separating them. The V gene's germline CDR1 is MNHEY and CDR2 SMNVEV (reference sequence). The CDR3 DNA follows: TGTGCCAGCAGTTTTTGGGGGGCTGGCTACGAGCAGTACTTC. Translated: CASSFWGAGYEQYF.

This clonotype was detected many times. V usage is TRBV29-1 and J usage is TRBJ1-1; D is undetermined. Looked up from germline, CDR1 is SQVTM and CDR2 is ANQGSEA. V gave up 8 bases and J gave up 0 bases, with 13 bases separating them. CDR3 length equals 13 residues. The CDR3, as DNA: TGCAGCTCCTCGGGCCCCTTGAACACTGAAGCTTTCTTT. Its translation is CSSSGPLNTEAFF.

This clonotype was seen repeatedly, ten times or more. This sequence joins TRBV20-1 and TRBJ1-2; TRBD1 might be the D (5 bases). This CDR3 spans 13 amino acids. Trimming pared 3 bases from V and 5 bases from J, leaving 13 bases between. Looked up from germline, CDR1 is DFQATT and CDR2 is SNEGSKA (reference sequence). The CDR3 protein is CSASQTDGYGYTF. The CDR3 nucleotides are TGCAGTGCTAGCCAGACAGACGGATATGGCTACACCTTC.

In this sample, this clonotype turned up many times. This chain connects TRBV20-1 to TRBJ2-1, with TRBD1 as a possible D gene (6 bases). The CDR3 runs to 15 residues. With 0 bases removed from V and 9 bases from J, the gap between germline ends came to 18 bases. In germline, CDR1 is DFQATT, CDR2 SNEGSKA (reference sequence). CDR3 coding DNA: TGCAGTGCTAGAGATGTGGGCAGGGTAGGGGGTGAGCAGTTCTTC. This encodes CSARDVGRVGGEQFF.

This clonotype was counted at least ten times. The V call is TRBV7-9, the J call TRBJ2-7, with TRBD2 matching over 7 bases. The CDR3 sequence is 16 residues long. V shed 2 bases and J 6 bases; nucleotides not matched to a gene: 13. The germline gives CDR1 SEHNR, CDR2 FQNEAQ (reference sequence). The CDR3 DNA follows: TGTGCCAGCAGCTTATATCGGGGAGGGAGCTCTGGCGAGCAGTACTTC. Residues: CASSLYRGGSSGEQYF.

For this clonotype: A much larger clone sits a single nucleotide away, making a read error possible. The chain combines TRBV20-1 with TRBJ2-6, with 8 bases aligning to TRBD2. Germline CDR1 reads DFQATT; CDR2 reads SNEGSKA (reference sequence). The CDR3 covers 19 residues. CDR3 sequence reads: CRARDPSGSLVPGANVLTF. The CDR3 bases are TGCAGGGCTAGAGATCCGAGCGGGAGTCTGGTTCCAGGGGCCAACGTCCTGACTTTC.

This chain links TRBV6-2 or TRBV6-3 with TRBJ2-7; no firm D call. The CDR3 sequence is 14 residues long. Per germline, CDR1 MNHEY and CDR2 SVGEGT. V was clipped by 7 bases and J by 3 bases, with 16 bases between them. In DNA, the CDR3 is TGTGCCAGCACCAAGTTAGGCGGAAACTACGAGCAGTACTTC. Protein: CASTKLGGNYEQYF.

This clonotype was seen repeatedly, ten times or more. The J gene is TRBJ2-1, the V gene TRBV10-3, with 7 bases lining up with TRBD2. The CDR3 length is 13 residues. Trimming removed 8 bases from V and 5 bases from J; junction bases left unmatched: 6. Germline CDR1 is ENHRY and CDR2 is SYGVKD. CDR3 protein: CAILGTTNNEQFF. For the CDR3, the DNA is TGTGCCATCCTCGGGACTACAAACAATGAGCAGTTCTTC.

This clonotype has a count of ten or more. This chain uses TRBV12-3 or TRBV12-4 with TRBJ2-1; D remains unclear. The CDR3 loop spans 14 amino acids. V was cut by 3 bases and J by 3 bases, with 9 bases left in between. CDR3 in amino acids: CASSFGSGYNEQFF. The CDR3, as DNA: TGTGCCAGCAGTTTTGGCTCCGGCTACAATGAGCAGTTCTTC.